Below are 20 T cell receptor beta chains sequenced from a single sample in a study of control samples from healthy donors and cancer patients. TCRdb's copy holds only in-frame clones and misses some; the assay was immunoSEQ multiplex PCR. The sample shows about 58,000 clones, around 87% of them seen only once. Sequenced: PBMCs. These receptors were collected from an older woman with lung cancer.

This chain connects TRBV24-1 to TRBJ2-2, with TRBD1 identical over 7 bases. CDR1 is KGHDR and CDR2 is SFDVKD in the germline V gene. This CDR3 region has 14 residues. V dropped 7 bases and J dropped 0; count of bases not matched to a gene: 1. In DNA form, the CDR3 reads TGTGCCACCAGGGACAGGTCGAACACCGGGGAGCTGTTTTTT. Protein sequence: CATRDRSNTGELFF.

The J gene is TRBJ1-1, the V gene TRBV7-9, with 7 bases matching TRBD1. There are 15 residues in the CDR3. Germline V gene sequence: CDR1 SEHNR, CDR2 FQNEAQ (reference sequence). The junction had 12 bases not matched to a gene; V was cut back by 5 bases and J by 6 bases. CDR3 sequence reads: CASSPGTAKGPEAFF. As DNA, the CDR3 is TGTGCCAGCAGCCCCGGGACAGCCAAAGGGCCTGAAGCTTTCTTT.

The rearrangement joins TRBV18 to TRBJ1-2; TRBD1 matches 9 bases. The J segment lost 2 bases and the V segment lost 3 bases, leaving 4 bases of the junction unmatched. Germline-derived CDR1 and CDR2 are KGHSH and LQKENI. The CDR3 sequence is 15 residues long. Written as DNA, the CDR3 is TGTGCCAGCTCACCGAGGACAGGGGACAACTATGGCTACACCTTC. Protein: CASSPRTGDNYGYTF.

This clone was found a few times. V usage is TRBV6-5 and J usage is TRBJ2-7; D perhaps matches TRBD2 (6 bases). Germline lookup yields CDR1 MNHEY and CDR2 SVGAGI. CDR3 length equals 15 residues. The germline V and J ends were trimmed by 2 bases and 1 base, with 12 bases remaining between them. The CDR3 loop reads CASSYPGLSSYEQYF. The CDR3 nucleotides are TGTGCCAGCAGTTACCCGGGACTCTCGTCCTACGAGCAGTACTTC.

This sequence joins TRBV28 and TRBJ2-7; the D is unclear. The CDR3 runs 12 residues. The V end lost 3 bases, the J end lost 6 bases, and 9 bases lay between the germline ends. Germline V gene lookup returns CDR1 MDHEN and CDR2 SYDVKM. In nucleotides, the CDR3 is TGTGCCAGCAGTTTTCTGTATTCCGAGCAGTACTTC. Translated: CASSFLYSEQYF.

This clone was recorded only once. The rearrangement uses TRBV6-5 and TRBJ1-1, with D tentatively TRBD1 (6 bases). CDR3 length: 15 residues. CDR1 is MNHEY and CDR2 is SVGAGI in the germline V gene. The V and J ends lost 6 bases and 5 bases respectively, with 19 bases between them. CDR3 in amino acids: CASSNRANSRTEAFF. The CDR3 DNA reads as TGTGCCAGCAGCAACAGGGCGAACTCGAGGACTGAAGCTTTCTTT.

V and J are TRBV2 and TRBJ1-2; D perhaps matches TRBD1 (5 bases). The CDR3 consists of 13 residues. V lost 3 bases and J lost 4, with 9 bases in between. Germline CDR1 and CDR2: SNHLY and FYNNEI. CDR3 DNA: TGTGCCAGCAGTGACCAGGGTAGCTATGGCTACACCTTC. Translated: CASSDQGSYGYTF.

This sequence joins TRBV11-2 and TRBJ2-5; 7 bases are shared with TRBD1. The CDR3 contains 13 residues. CDR1 is SGHAT, CDR2 FQNNGV, per germline. V was pared by 8 bases and J by 2 bases, with 5 bases of the junction left unmatched. CDR3 loop: CASSGTAQETQYF. DNA of the CDR3: TGTGCCAGCTCCGGGACAGCTCAAGAGACCCAGTACTTC.

The gene calls are TRBV19 and TRBJ1-5, with TRBD1 as a possible D gene (6 bases). Germline V CDR1 and CDR2: LNHDA, SQIVND (reference sequence). Trimming removed 4 bases at V and 2 bases at J, with 15 bases between. The CDR3 loop spans 16 amino acids. The CDR3 DNA reads as TGTGCCAGTAGTAGACTCGATGGGGGCCGCAATCAGCCCCAGCATTTT. Its translation: CASSRLDGGRNQPQHF.

This chain joins TRBV10-3 and TRBJ2-7; TRBD1 is a possible D gene (6 bases). Per the germline V gene, CDR1 is ENHRY and CDR2 is SYGVKD. Trimming took 5 bases from V and 4 from J, leaving 12 bases between them. This CDR3 comprises 13 residues. The CDR3 DNA is TGTGCCATCAGTCTGACAGGACCTTACGAGCAGTACTTC. Its translation: CAISLTGPYEQYF.

CDR3 in amino acids: CASSLYGGPLVGNEQFF. In DNA form, the CDR3 reads TGTGCCAGCAGCCTGTATGGGGGCCCCTTGGTAGGCAATGAGCAGTTCTTC. This chain connects TRBV7-3 to TRBJ2-1; D might be TRBD1 (6 bases). V lost 5 bases, J lost 6 bases, and 23 bases lay in between. This CDR3 has 17 residues. The germline CDR1 and CDR2 sequences are SGHTA and FQGTGA. Filled out from reference TRBV7-3 and TRBJ2-1, the complete variable domain reads GAGVSQTPSNKVTEKGKYVELRCDPISGHTALYWYRQSLGQGPEFLIYFQGTGAADDSGLPNDRFFAVRPEGSVSTLKIQRTERGDSAVYLCASSLYGGPLVGNEQFFGPGTRLTVL.

The rearrangement links TRBV18 to TRBJ2-5; D not certain. V shed 5 bases and J shed 3 bases, with 7 bases lying between them. The CDR3 runs 12 residues. Germline-derived CDR1 and CDR2 are KGHSH and LQKENI. The CDR3 protein is CASSDTEETQYF. DNA for the CDR3: TGTGCCAGCTCAGATACGGAAGAGACCCAGTACTTC.

This clone appeared a single time. V gene TRBV29-1 combines with J gene TRBJ2-3; perhaps TRBD1 as D (5 bases). V was shortened by 2 bases and J by 0 bases, with 6 bases between the two germline ends. The germline gives CDR1 SQVTM, CDR2 ANQGSEA. There are 13 residues in the CDR3. The DNA for the CDR3 is TGCAGCGTTGAACGACAGAGCACAGATACGCAGTATTTT. Residues: CSVERQSTDTQYF.

The chain carries TRBV4-1 and TRBJ2-7; D gene uncertain. The CDR3 has 17 amino acids. V was cut by 0 bases and J by 0 bases, with 15 bases left in between. Germline V gene sequence: CDR1 MGHRA, CDR2 YSYEKL. DNA for the CDR3: TGCGCCAGCAGCCAAGACTATCCGGGCTTAAGCTCCTACGAGCAGTACTTC. Translating it yields CASSQDYPGLSSYEQYF.

This clone appeared once. The chain links TRBV20-1 to TRBJ1-2, with D uncertain. Germline lookup yields CDR1 DFQATT and CDR2 SNEGSKA (reference sequence). The CDR3 runs to 10 residues. Between the trimmed V and J ends, which lost 3 bases and 5 bases, there was a span of 4 bases. CDR3 DNA sequence: TGCAGTGCTAGGGAATATGGCTACACCTTC. This sequence encodes CSAREYGYTF.

The chain joins TRBV6-1 to TRBJ1-2; the D is unclear. The CDR3 loop spans 14 amino acids. V was cut by 3 bases and J by 1 base, with 9 bases left in between. Germline CDR1 reads MNHNS; CDR2 reads SASEGT. The CDR3 DNA is TGTGCCAGCAGTGACGGACTGGGTAACTATGGCTACACCTTC. Amino acid sequence: CASSDGLGNYGYTF.

V usage is TRBV11-2 and J usage is TRBJ2-7, with 9 bases that match TRBD1. Germline V gives CDR1 SGHAT, CDR2 FQNNGV. The CDR3 is 15 amino acids. J was trimmed by 3 bases and V by 6 bases; bases with no gene match: 9. The CDR3 sequence: CASRRPGQGHYEQYF. CDR3 coding DNA: TGTGCCAGCAGACGCCCGGGACAGGGTCACTACGAGCAGTACTTC.

The chain has TRBV6-5 and TRBJ1-2; 7 bases align to TRBD1. With V trimmed by 0 bases and J by 4 bases, 5 bases remained unmatched. This CDR3 is built from 15 residues. CDR1 MNHEY and CDR2 SVGAGI come from the germline V gene. As DNA, the CDR3 is TGTGCCAGCAGTTACTCGAGGGACAGATCCTATGGCTACACCTTC. Amino acids: CASSYSRDRSYGYTF.

The chain couples TRBV6-5 to TRBJ2-2; D remains ambiguous. Germline loops: CDR1 MNHEY, CDR2 SVGAGI. The CDR3 is made up of 14 amino acids. The V end lost 7 bases, the J end lost 1 base, and 10 bases lay between the germline ends. The CDR3 DNA reads TGTGCCAGCATCCCGACCTGGAACACCGGGGAGCTGTTTTTT. It translates to CASIPTWNTGELFF.

CDR3 in amino acids: CSVDRDGGGYGYTF. The CDR3 DNA is TGCAGCGTGGACCGGGACGGAGGTGGCTATGGCTACACCTTC. The J gene is TRBJ1-2, the V gene TRBV29-1; a possible D gene is TRBD1 (5 bases). The germline V gene encodes CDR1 SQVTM and CDR2 ANQGSEA. The CDR3 covers 14 residues. V shed 6 bases and J shed 4 bases, with 18 bases lying between them.